This is a list of T cell receptor beta chains from one sample in a study of blood T cell repertoires in COVID-19. The method was immunoSEQ multiplex PCR; TCRdb's version includes in-frame clones alone and lacks a portion of them. The sample yields 200,000 to 250,000 clones, 80% to 90% seen once. Specimen: peripheral blood. The receptors here all came from a man of 80 years or more with acute or convalescent COVID-19. Both conserved end residues are part of each CDR3. Each record gives: clone size, J gene, V gene, D gene, CDR3 protein, CDR3 DNA. A D gene is named only where the DNA matches it firmly. For some rows the clone size is stated as once, few or many, or as a class when expanded; others skip it.

clone_size: .
j_call: TRBJ2-1
v_call: TRBV11-2
d_call: .
cdr3_aa: CASSKTPESFF
cdr3_nt: TGTGCCAGCAGCAAAACCCCGGAGAGCTTCTTC

clone_size: .
j_call: TRBJ2-6
v_call: TRBV11-2
d_call: TRBD2
cdr3_aa: CASSQTSGFYSGANVLTF
cdr3_nt: TGTGCCAGCAGCCAGACTAGCGGGTTTTACTCTGGGGCCAACGTCCTGACTTTC

clone_size: .
j_call: TRBJ2-7
v_call: TRBV3-1/TRBV3-2
d_call: .
cdr3_aa: CASSQVERGEQYF
cdr3_nt: TGTGCCAGCAGCCAAGTGGAACGGGGCGAGCAGTACTTC

clone_size: .
j_call: TRBJ2-5
v_call: TRBV9
d_call: .
cdr3_aa: CASSVGRIRGETQYF
cdr3_nt: TGTGCCAGCAGCGTAGGTAGAATAAGGGGGGAGACCCAGTACTTC

clone_size: once
j_call: TRBJ2-5
v_call: TRBV6-2/TRBV6-3
d_call: .
cdr3_aa: CASSYWSQETQYF
cdr3_nt: TGTGCCAGCAGTTATTGGAGTCAAGAGACCCAGTACTTC

clone_size: .
j_call: TRBJ2-4
v_call: TRBV19
d_call: TRBD1
cdr3_aa: CASSTNRGNSKNIQYF
cdr3_nt: TGTGCCAGTAGTACAAACAGGGGGAATTCCAAAAACATTCAGTACTTC

clone_size: .
j_call: TRBJ2-3
v_call: TRBV24-1
d_call: TRBD2
cdr3_aa: CATSEGTSGRISTDTQYF
cdr3_nt: TGTGCCACCAGTGAGGGGACTAGCGGGAGAATAAGCACAGATACGCAGTATTTT

clone_size: .
j_call: TRBJ2-3
v_call: TRBV18
d_call: TRBD1
cdr3_aa: CASRTGTESTDTQYF
cdr3_nt: TGTGCCAGCAGAACCGGGACAGAGAGCACAGATACGCAGTATTTT

clone_size: .
j_call: TRBJ2-5
v_call: TRBV6-1
d_call: .
cdr3_aa: CASSEPDSEGTQYF
cdr3_nt: TGTGCCAGCAGTGAACCGGACTCAGAGGGGACCCAGTACTTC

clone_size: .
j_call: TRBJ1-3
v_call: TRBV24-1
d_call: TRBD1
cdr3_aa: CATSDSKTGAGNTIYF
cdr3_nt: TGTGCCACCAGTGATTCGAAGACAGGGGCTGGAAACACCATATATTTT

clone_size: .
j_call: TRBJ2-1
v_call: TRBV30
d_call: TRBD2
cdr3_aa: CAWTKPAGLPSRYGGEQFF
cdr3_nt: TGTGCCTGGACCAAGCCAGCGGGATTACCCTCTCGCTACGGAGGTGAGCAGTTCTTC

clone_size: once
j_call: TRBJ2-7
v_call: TRBV14
d_call: .
cdr3_aa: CASSQGAGQRYEQYF
cdr3_nt: TGTGCCAGCAGCCAAGGGGCGGGACAGAGATACGAGCAGTACTTC

clone_size: .
j_call: TRBJ1-2
v_call: TRBV5-1
d_call: .
cdr3_aa: CASSLGVSYGYTF
cdr3_nt: TGCGCCAGCAGCTTGGGCGTTTCTTATGGCTACACCTTC

clone_size: .
j_call: TRBJ2-5
v_call: TRBV4-2
d_call: TRBD1
cdr3_aa: CASSQDPGQGEYETQYF
cdr3_nt: TGTGCCAGCAGCCAAGATCCGGGACAGGGGGAGTACGAGACCCAGTACTTC

clone_size: .
j_call: TRBJ1-5
v_call: TRBV27
d_call: .
cdr3_aa: CASSFEYNQPQHF
cdr3_nt: TGTGCCAGCAGTTTTGAGTATAATCAGCCCCAGCATTTT

clone_size: .
j_call: TRBJ2-3
v_call: TRBV20-1
d_call: TRBD2
cdr3_aa: CSASASGVLGTQYF
cdr3_nt: TGCAGTGCTAGTGCTAGCGGGGTCTTAGGTACGCAGTATTTT

clone_size: .
j_call: TRBJ1-5
v_call: TRBV18
d_call: TRBD1
cdr3_aa: CASSRTGGDQPQHF
cdr3_nt: TGTGCCAGCTCAAGGACAGGGGGCGACCAGCCCCAGCATTTT

clone_size: .
j_call: TRBJ2-6
v_call: TRBV10-1
d_call: .
cdr3_aa: CASSEGGAGANVLTF
cdr3_nt: TGCGCCAGCAGTGAGGGAGGGGCTGGGGCCAACGTCCTGACTTTC

clone_size: .
j_call: TRBJ2-7
v_call: TRBV20-1
d_call: .
cdr3_aa: CSARPREQYF
cdr3_nt: TGCAGTGCTAGACCTCGGGAGCAGTACTTC

clone_size: .
j_call: TRBJ1-2
v_call: TRBV29-1
d_call: .
cdr3_aa: CSVEEGGYTF
cdr3_nt: TGCAGCGTTGAGGAGGGTGGCTACACCTTC

clone_size: .
j_call: TRBJ1-5
v_call: TRBV28
d_call: .
cdr3_aa: CASRPQGYSNQPQHF
cdr3_nt: TGTGCCAGCAGACCCCAGGGGTATAGCAATCAGCCCCAGCATTTT

clone_size: .
j_call: TRBJ2-7
v_call: TRBV6-2/TRBV6-3
d_call: .
cdr3_aa: CASSYSMGGVPSYEQYF
cdr3_nt: TGTGCCAGCAGTTACTCGATGGGGGGAGTCCCCTCCTACGAGCAGTACTTC

clone_size: .
j_call: TRBJ2-1
v_call: TRBV10-1
d_call: .
cdr3_aa: CASSESGRDNEQFF
cdr3_nt: TGCGCCAGCAGTGAGTCGGGGAGAGACAATGAGCAGTTCTTC

clone_size: .
j_call: TRBJ1-2
v_call: TRBV19
d_call: .
cdr3_aa: CASNSGAYYGYTF
cdr3_nt: TGTGCCAGCAACTCAGGGGCCTACTATGGCTACACCTTC

clone_size: .
j_call: TRBJ2-3
v_call: TRBV2
d_call: .
cdr3_aa: CASSAQGTSTDTQYF
cdr3_nt: TGTGCCAGCAGCGCACAGGGGACTAGCACAGATACGCAGTATTTT

clone_size: .
j_call: TRBJ2-5
v_call: TRBV23-1
d_call: TRBD2
cdr3_aa: CASSEYPPRREGETQYF
cdr3_nt: TGCGCCAGCAGTGAATACCCCCCCAGGAGGGAGGGCGAGACCCAGTACTTC

clone_size: .
j_call: TRBJ2-7
v_call: TRBV18
d_call: TRBD1
cdr3_aa: CASSPNRGPHEQYF
cdr3_nt: TGTGCCAGCTCACCGAACAGGGGACCCCACGAGCAGTACTTC

clone_size: .
j_call: TRBJ2-3
v_call: TRBV27
d_call: .
cdr3_aa: CASSFLARTDTQYF
cdr3_nt: TGTGCCAGCAGTTTTTTGGCCCGCACAGATACGCAGTATTTT

clone_size: .
j_call: TRBJ2-7
v_call: TRBV18
d_call: .
cdr3_aa: CASSPGAVSSYEQYF
cdr3_nt: TGTGCCAGCTCACCAGGGGCGGTAAGCTCCTACGAGCAGTACTTC

clone_size: once
j_call: TRBJ1-1
v_call: TRBV18
d_call: .
cdr3_aa: CASSPRGRVENTEAFF
cdr3_nt: TGTGCCAGCTCACCAAGGGGAAGGGTGGAGAACACTGAAGCTTTCTTT

clone_size: .
j_call: TRBJ2-4
v_call: TRBV30
d_call: .
cdr3_aa: CAWSPGTAKNIQYF
cdr3_nt: TGTGCCTGGAGTCCCGGTACCGCCAAAAACATTCAGTACTTC

clone_size: .
j_call: TRBJ1-4
v_call: TRBV5-1
d_call: .
cdr3_aa: CASSETVLNEKLFF
cdr3_nt: TGCGCCAGCAGCGAGACTGTCCTGAATGAAAAACTGTTTTTT

clone_size: few
j_call: TRBJ2-2
v_call: TRBV7-2
d_call: .
cdr3_aa: CASSLASAAGELFF
cdr3_nt: TGTGCCAGCAGCTTAGCTAGCGCGGCCGGGGAGCTGTTTTTT

clone_size: .
j_call: TRBJ1-6
v_call: TRBV10-3
d_call: TRBD1
cdr3_aa: CAIRGQGGSPLHF
cdr3_nt: TGTGCCATCAGGGGACAGGGGGGCTCACCCCTCCACTTT

clone_size: .
j_call: TRBJ2-7
v_call: TRBV7-6
d_call: TRBD2
cdr3_aa: CASSLREGHSYEQYF
cdr3_nt: TGTGCCAGCAGCTTGCGGGAGGGACACTCCTACGAGCAGTACTTC

clone_size: .
j_call: TRBJ2-1
v_call: TRBV5-1
d_call: TRBD2
cdr3_aa: CASSLAGTSGNNEQFF
cdr3_nt: TGCGCCAGCAGCTTGGCAGGGACTAGCGGAAACAATGAGCAGTTCTTC

clone_size: .
j_call: TRBJ1-6
v_call: TRBV19
d_call: TRBD1
cdr3_aa: CASSRDRVSPLHF
cdr3_nt: TGTGCCAGTAGTAGGGACAGGGTTTCACCCCTCCACTTT

clone_size: .
j_call: TRBJ1-2
v_call: TRBV19
d_call: TRBD1
cdr3_aa: CASSIGDSYYGYTF
cdr3_nt: TGTGCCAGTAGTATTGGGGACAGCTACTATGGCTACACCTTC

clone_size: .
j_call: TRBJ2-5
v_call: TRBV25-1
d_call: .
cdr3_aa: CASRRLETQYF
cdr3_nt: TGTGCCAGCAGGCGGCTGGAGACCCAGTACTTC

clone_size: .
j_call: TRBJ1-5
v_call: TRBV6-1
d_call: .
cdr3_aa: CASSDRGAWVQPQHF
cdr3_nt: TGTGCCAGCAGTGATCGGGGGGCATGGGTTCAGCCCCAGCATTTT

clone_size: .
j_call: TRBJ2-2
v_call: TRBV6-6
d_call: .
cdr3_aa: CASSYSRQRTGELFF
cdr3_nt: TGTGCCAGCAGTTACTCGAGACAACGCACCGGGGAGCTGTTTTTT

clone_size: .
j_call: TRBJ2-2
v_call: TRBV11-3
d_call: .
cdr3_aa: CASSARGIAGELFF
cdr3_nt: TGTGCCAGCAGCGCCAGGGGTATAGCCGGGGAGCTGTTTTTT

clone_size: .
j_call: TRBJ2-5
v_call: TRBV6-1
d_call: TRBD2
cdr3_aa: CASSEEGTLAALQTQYF
cdr3_nt: TGTGCCAGCAGTGAAGAGGGGACACTAGCGGCCTTACAGACCCAGTACTTC

clone_size: .
j_call: TRBJ2-7
v_call: TRBV19
d_call: .
cdr3_aa: CASTQTGTPPYEQYF
cdr3_nt: TGTGCCAGTACCCAAACCGGGACACCCCCCTACGAGCAGTACTTC

clone_size: .
j_call: TRBJ2-5
v_call: TRBV18
d_call: TRBD2
cdr3_aa: CASSPTAGVETQYF
cdr3_nt: TGTGCCAGCTCACCAACGGCGGGAGTAGAGACCCAGTACTTC

clone_size: .
j_call: TRBJ1-1
v_call: TRBV5-4
d_call: .
cdr3_aa: CASSVRGNTEAFF
cdr3_nt: TGTGCCAGCAGCGTAAGGGGGAACACTGAAGCTTTCTTT

clone_size: few
j_call: TRBJ1-5
v_call: TRBV28
d_call: .
cdr3_aa: CASSISKGTGKLGNQPQHF
cdr3_nt: TGTGCCAGCAGCATTTCAAAGGGAACAGGGAAGCTTGGCAATCAGCCCCAGCATTTT

clone_size: .
j_call: TRBJ1-2
v_call: TRBV6-5
d_call: TRBD1
cdr3_aa: CASTRDRVYGYTF
cdr3_nt: TGTGCCAGCACTCGGGACAGGGTTTATGGCTACACCTTC

clone_size: .
j_call: TRBJ1-2
v_call: TRBV3-1/TRBV3-2
d_call: .
cdr3_aa: CASSQDSYGYTF
cdr3_nt: TGTGCCAGCAGCCAAGACTCGTATGGCTACACCTTC

clone_size: .
j_call: TRBJ1-2
v_call: TRBV7-9
d_call: TRBD1
cdr3_aa: CASSLRGQNYGYTF
cdr3_nt: TGTGCCAGCAGCTTACGGGGACAGAACTATGGCTACACCTTC

clone_size: .
j_call: TRBJ2-6
v_call: TRBV6-5
d_call: .
cdr3_aa: CASSISAGANVLTF
cdr3_nt: TGTGCCAGCAGTATTAGCGCTGGGGCCAACGTCCTGACTTTC

clone_size: .
j_call: TRBJ2-1
v_call: TRBV6-2/TRBV6-3
d_call: .
cdr3_aa: CASSYGGPVGEGYNEQFF
cdr3_nt: TGTGCCAGCAGTTACGGGGGCCCTGTTGGGGAAGGGTACAATGAGCAGTTCTTC